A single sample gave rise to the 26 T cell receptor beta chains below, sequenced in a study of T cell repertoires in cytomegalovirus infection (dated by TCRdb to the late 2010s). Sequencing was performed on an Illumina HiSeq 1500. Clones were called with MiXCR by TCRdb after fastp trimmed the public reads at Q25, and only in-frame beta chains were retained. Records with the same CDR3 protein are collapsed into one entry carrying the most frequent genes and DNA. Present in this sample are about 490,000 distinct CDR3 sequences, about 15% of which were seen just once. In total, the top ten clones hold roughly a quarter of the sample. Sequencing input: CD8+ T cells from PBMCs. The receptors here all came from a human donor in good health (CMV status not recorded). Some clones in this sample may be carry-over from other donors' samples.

The CDR3 reads CASSSGEGGENTGELFF. DNA for the CDR3: TGTGCCAGCAGTAGCGGGGAGGGGGGCGAGAACACCGGGGAGCTGTTTTTT. V is TRBV2 and J is TRBJ2-2; possibly TRBD2 for D (7 bases). The CDR3 is 17 residues long. V was cut by 5 bases and J by 1 base, with 17 bases left in between. Germline V gene data show CDR1 as SNHLY and CDR2 as FYNNEI.

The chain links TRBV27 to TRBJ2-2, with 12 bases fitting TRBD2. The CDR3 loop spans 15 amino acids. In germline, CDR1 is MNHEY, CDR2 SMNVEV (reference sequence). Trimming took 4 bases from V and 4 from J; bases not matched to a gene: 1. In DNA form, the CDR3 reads TGTGCCAGCAGTTCGACTAGCGGGAGCACCGGGGAGCTGTTTTTT. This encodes CASSSTSGSTGELFF.

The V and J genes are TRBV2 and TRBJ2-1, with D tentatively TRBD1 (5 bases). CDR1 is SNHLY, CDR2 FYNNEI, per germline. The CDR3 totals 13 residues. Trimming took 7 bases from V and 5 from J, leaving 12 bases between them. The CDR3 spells CASNGLGDNEQFF. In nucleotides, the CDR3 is TGTGCCAGCAATGGTCTAGGGGACAATGAGCAGTTCTTC. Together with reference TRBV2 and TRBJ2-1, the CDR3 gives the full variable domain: EPEVTQTPSHQVTQMGQEVILRCVPISNHLYFYWYRQILGQKVEFLVSFYNNEISEKSEIFDDQFSVERPDGSNFTLKIRSTKLEDSAMYFCASNGLGDNEQFFGPGTRLTVL.

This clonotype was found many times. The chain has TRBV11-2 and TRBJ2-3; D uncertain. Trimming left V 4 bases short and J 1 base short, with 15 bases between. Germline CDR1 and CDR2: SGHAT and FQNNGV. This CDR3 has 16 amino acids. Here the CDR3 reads CASSSDIRRRTDTQYF. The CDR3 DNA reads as TGTGCCAGCAGCTCCGACATCCGGCGGCGCACAGATACGCAGTATTTT.

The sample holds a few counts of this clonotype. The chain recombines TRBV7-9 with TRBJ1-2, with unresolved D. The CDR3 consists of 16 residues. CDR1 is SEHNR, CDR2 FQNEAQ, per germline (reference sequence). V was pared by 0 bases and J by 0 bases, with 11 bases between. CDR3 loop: CASSLARLLTNYGYTF. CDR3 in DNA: TGTGCCAGCAGCTTAGCGCGACTGCTTACTAACTATGGCTACACCTTC. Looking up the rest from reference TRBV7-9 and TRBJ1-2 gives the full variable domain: DTGVSQNPRHKITKRGQNVTFRCDPISEHNRLYWYRQTLGQGPEFLTYFQNEAQLEKSRLLSDRFSAERPKGSFSTLEIQRTEQGDSAMYLCASSLARLLTNYGYTFGSGTRLTVV.

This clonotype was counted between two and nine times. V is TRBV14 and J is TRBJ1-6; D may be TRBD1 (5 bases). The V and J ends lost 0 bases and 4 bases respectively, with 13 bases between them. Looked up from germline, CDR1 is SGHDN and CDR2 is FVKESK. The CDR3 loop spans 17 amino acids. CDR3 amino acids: CASSQEAEGTYNSPLHF. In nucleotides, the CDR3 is TGTGCCAGCAGCCAAGAAGCGGAAGGGACTTATAATTCACCCCTCCACTTT.

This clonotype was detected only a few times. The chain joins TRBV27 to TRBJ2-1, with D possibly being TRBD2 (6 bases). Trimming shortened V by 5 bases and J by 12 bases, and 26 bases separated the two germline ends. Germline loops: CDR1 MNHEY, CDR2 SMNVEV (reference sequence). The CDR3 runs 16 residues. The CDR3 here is CASSLPGSGGPRGQFF. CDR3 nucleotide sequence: TGTGCCAGCAGTCTGCCGGGTAGCGGCGGCCCCCGGGGGCAGTTCTTC.

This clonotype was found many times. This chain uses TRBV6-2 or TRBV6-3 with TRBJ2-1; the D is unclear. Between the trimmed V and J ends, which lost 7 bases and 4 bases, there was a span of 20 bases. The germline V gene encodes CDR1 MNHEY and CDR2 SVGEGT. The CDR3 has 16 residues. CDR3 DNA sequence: TGTGCCAGCACCTACCGGTCCGCGGTAGGGTACAATGAGCAGTTCTTC. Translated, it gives CASTYRSAVGYNEQFF.

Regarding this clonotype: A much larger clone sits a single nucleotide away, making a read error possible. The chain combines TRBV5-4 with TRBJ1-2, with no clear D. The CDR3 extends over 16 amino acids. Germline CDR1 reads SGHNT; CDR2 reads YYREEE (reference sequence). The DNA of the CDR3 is TGTGCCAGCAGTTTGCCTCTAGGAGGACCTAACTATGGCTGCACCTTC. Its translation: CASSLPLGGPNYGCTF.

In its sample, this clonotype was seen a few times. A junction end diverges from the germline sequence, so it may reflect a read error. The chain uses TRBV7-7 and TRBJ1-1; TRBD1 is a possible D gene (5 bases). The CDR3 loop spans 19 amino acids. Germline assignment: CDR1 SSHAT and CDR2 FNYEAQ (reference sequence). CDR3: CASSLAGGLSQQGRTEAFF. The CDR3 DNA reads TGTGCTAGCAGCTTAGCAGGTGGCCTTAGCCAGCAGGGACGAACTGAAGCTTTCTTT.

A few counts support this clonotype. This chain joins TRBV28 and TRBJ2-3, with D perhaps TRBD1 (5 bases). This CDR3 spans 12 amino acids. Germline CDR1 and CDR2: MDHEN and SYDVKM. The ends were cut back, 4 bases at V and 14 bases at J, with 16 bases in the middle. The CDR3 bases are TGTGCCAGCAGTTACCCTAGGGGCCTCTGGTATTTT. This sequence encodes CASSYPRGLWYF.

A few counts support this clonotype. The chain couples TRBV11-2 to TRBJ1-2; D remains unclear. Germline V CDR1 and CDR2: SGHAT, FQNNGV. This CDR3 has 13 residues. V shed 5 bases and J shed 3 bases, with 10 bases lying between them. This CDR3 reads CASSTDLYYGYTF. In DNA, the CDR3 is TGTGCCAGCAGCACGGACTTGTACTATGGCTACACCTTC.

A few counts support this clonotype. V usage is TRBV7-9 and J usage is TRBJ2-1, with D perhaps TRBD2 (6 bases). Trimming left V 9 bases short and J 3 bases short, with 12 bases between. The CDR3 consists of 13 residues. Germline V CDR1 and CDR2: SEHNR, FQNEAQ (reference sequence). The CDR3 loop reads CASGGTRYNEQFF. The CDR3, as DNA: TGTGCCAGTGGGGGGACCCGCTACAATGAGCAGTTCTTC.

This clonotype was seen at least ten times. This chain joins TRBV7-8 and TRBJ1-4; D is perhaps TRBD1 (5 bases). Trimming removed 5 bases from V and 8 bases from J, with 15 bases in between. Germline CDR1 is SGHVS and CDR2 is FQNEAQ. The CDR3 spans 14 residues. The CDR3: CASSPRVRGEKLFF. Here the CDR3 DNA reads TGTGCCAGCAGCCCCAGGGTGCGTGGAGAAAAACTGTTTTTT.

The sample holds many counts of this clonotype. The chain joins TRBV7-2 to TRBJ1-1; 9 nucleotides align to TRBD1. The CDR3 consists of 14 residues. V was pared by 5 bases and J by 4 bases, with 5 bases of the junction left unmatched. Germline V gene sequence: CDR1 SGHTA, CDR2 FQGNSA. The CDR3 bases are TGTGCCAGCAGCGTGGGACAGGGAATCACTGAAGCTTTCTTT. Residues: CASSVGQGITEAFF.

CDR3 bases: TGTGCCAGCAGCCTACAGCAAACCCCCTACGAGCAGTACTTC. Amino acids: CASSLQQTPYEQYF. The rearrangement links TRBV14 to TRBJ2-7; D not resolved. CDR3 length equals 14 residues. The germline V and J ends were trimmed by 4 bases and 2 bases, with 12 bases remaining between them. CDR1 SGHDN and CDR2 FVKESK come from the germline V gene.

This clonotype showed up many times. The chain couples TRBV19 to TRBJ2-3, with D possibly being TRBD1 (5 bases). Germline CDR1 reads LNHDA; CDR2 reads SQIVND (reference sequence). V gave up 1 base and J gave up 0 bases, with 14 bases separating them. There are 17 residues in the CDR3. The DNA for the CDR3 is TGTGCCAGTAGTATAGGGGCAGGGTACAGAAGCACAGATACGCAGTATTTT. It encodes CASSIGAGYRSTDTQYF.

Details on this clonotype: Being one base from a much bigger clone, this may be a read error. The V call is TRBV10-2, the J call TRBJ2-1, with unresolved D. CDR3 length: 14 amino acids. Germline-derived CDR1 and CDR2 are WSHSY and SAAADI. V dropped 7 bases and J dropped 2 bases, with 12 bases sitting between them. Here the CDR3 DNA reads TGCGCCAGCACTCAAGCGCGAACCTACAATGAGCAGTTCTTC. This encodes CASTQARTYNEQFF.

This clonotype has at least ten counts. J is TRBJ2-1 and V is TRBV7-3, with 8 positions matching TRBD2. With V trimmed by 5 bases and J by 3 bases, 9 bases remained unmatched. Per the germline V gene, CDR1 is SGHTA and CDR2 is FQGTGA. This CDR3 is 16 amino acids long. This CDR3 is CASSLGPSGYYNEQFF. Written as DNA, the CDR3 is TGTGCCAGCAGCCTAGGGCCTAGCGGGTACTACAATGAGCAGTTCTTC. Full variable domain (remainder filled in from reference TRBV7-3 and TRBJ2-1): GAGVSQTPSNKVTEKGKYVELRCDPISGHTALYWYRQSLGQGPEFLIYFQGTGAADDSGLPNDRFFAVRPEGSVSTLKIQRTERGDSAVYLCASSLGPSGYYNEQFFGPGTRLTVL.

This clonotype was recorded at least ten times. The CDR3 region has the DNA TGTGCCAGCAGCTTAGGAGGGCGTAACGAGCAGTACTTC. It encodes CASSLGGRNEQYF. This chain joins TRBV7-9 and TRBJ2-7; D might be TRBD2 (5 bases). The CDR3 extends over 13 amino acids. In germline, CDR1 is SEHNR, CDR2 FQNEAQ (reference sequence). The V and J ends lost 1 base and 5 bases respectively, with 9 bases between them.

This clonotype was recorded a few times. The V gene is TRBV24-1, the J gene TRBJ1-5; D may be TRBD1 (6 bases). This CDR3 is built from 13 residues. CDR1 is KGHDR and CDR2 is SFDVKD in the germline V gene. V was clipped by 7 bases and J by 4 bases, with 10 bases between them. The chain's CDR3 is CATRGGENQPQHF. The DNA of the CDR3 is TGTGCCACCAGAGGGGGGGAGAATCAGCCCCAGCATTTT.

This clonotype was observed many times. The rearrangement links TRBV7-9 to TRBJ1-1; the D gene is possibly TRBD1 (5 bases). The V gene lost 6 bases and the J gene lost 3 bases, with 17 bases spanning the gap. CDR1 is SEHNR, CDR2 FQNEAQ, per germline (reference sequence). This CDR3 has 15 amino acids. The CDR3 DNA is TGTGCCAGCAGTCCGGGGGGTCAGGGTGACACTGAAGCTTTCTTT. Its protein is CASSPGGQGDTEAFF.

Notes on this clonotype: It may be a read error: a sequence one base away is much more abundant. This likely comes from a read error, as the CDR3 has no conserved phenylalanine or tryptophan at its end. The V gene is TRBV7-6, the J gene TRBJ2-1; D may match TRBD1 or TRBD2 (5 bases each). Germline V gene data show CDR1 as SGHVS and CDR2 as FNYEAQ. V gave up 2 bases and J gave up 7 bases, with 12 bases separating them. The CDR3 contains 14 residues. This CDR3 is CASSLLGEGNEQFL. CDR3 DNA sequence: TGTGCCAGCAGCTTATTAGGAGAGGGGAATGAGCAGTTCTTA.

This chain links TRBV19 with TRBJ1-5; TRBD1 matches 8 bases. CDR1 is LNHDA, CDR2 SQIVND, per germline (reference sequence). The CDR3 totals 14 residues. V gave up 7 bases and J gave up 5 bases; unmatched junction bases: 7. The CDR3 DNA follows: TGTGCCAGTATTGCAGGGGGCGCAGATCAGCCCCAGCATTTT. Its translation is CASIAGGADQPQHF.

CDR3 sequence: CASGPSGLTIGDTQYF. The CDR3 region has the DNA TGTGCCAGCGGGCCCTCCGGACTTACGATCGGGGATACGCAGTATTTT. The chain uses TRBV9 and TRBJ2-3, with D possibly TRBD2 on 5 matching bases. V was shortened by 7 bases and J by 6 bases, with 24 bases between the two germline ends. The CDR3 loop spans 16 amino acids. Germline CDR1 SGDLS, CDR2 YYNGEE.

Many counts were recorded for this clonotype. The CDR3, as DNA: TGTGCCAGCAGCTTAGGGCCGGGGTACACTGAAGCTTTCTTT. Translation: CASSLGPGYTEAFF. The J gene is TRBJ1-1, the V gene TRBV11-2, with D hard to call. This CDR3 has 14 amino acids. Germline loops: CDR1 SGHAT, CDR2 FQNNGV. The V and J ends lost 1 base and 3 bases respectively, with 9 bases between them.